Included here is one T cell receptor beta chain sequence, with context. The source of the sample is a study of blood T cell repertoires in COVID-19. Whole-study context: The United States, Italy and Spain were the sources of the acute and convalescent COVID-19 samples.

Profiled with immunoSEQ multiplex PCR; TCRdb holds only in-frame clones, not every one. Of about 190,000 clones in the sample, around nine tenths were seen once. V shed 3 bases, J shed 3 bases, and the junction held 7 bases outside the gene matches. The CDR3 is 15 amino acids. Looked up from germline, CDR1 is SEHNR and CDR2 is FQNEAQ (reference sequence). Sequencing used peripheral blood. This chain links TRBV7-9 with TRBJ1-2; 7 bases are a match to TRBD1. The clonotype originates from a man under 40 with acute or convalescent COVID-19. Written as DNA, the CDR3 is TGTGCCAGCAGCTTCGCGACAGGGACTTACTATGGCTACACCTTC. Residues: CASSFATGTYYGYTF.